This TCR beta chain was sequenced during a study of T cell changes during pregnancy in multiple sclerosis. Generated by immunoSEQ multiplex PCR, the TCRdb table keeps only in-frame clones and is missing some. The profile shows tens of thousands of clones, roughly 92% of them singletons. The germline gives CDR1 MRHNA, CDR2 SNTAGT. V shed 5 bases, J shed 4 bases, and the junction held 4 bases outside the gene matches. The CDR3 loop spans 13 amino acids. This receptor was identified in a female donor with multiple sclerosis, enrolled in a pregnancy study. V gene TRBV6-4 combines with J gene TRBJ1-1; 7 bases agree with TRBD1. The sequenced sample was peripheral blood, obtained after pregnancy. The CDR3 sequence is CASSPQGFTEAFF. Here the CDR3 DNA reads TGTGCCAGCAGTCCACAGGGGTTCACTGAAGCTTTCTTT.